A single T cell receptor beta chain is shown here with its context. The data were obtained in a study of cytomegalovirus exposure and HLA in healthy donors. The PCR contained 60 Vbeta and 13 Jbeta primers. The repertoire was sequenced with immunoSEQ multiplex PCR; TCRdb's copy has only in-frame clones and lacks some. Recorded for this sample: 65,000 to 90,000 clones. There are 16 residues in the CDR3. The J segment lost 7 bases and the V segment lost 3 bases, leaving 14 bases of the junction unmatched. Germline loops: CDR1 MGHRA, CDR2 YSYEKL. This sequence originates from a female donor in good health and CMV-seropositive. The genes are TRBV4-1 and TRBJ1-1; 7 bases are a match to TRBD1. Sequences were obtained from PBMCs. The CDR3 DNA reads as TGCGCCAGCAGCCAGGCTCCGGGCAGGGGGGAAGGTGAAGCTTTCTTT. This sequence encodes CASSQAPGRGEGEAFF.